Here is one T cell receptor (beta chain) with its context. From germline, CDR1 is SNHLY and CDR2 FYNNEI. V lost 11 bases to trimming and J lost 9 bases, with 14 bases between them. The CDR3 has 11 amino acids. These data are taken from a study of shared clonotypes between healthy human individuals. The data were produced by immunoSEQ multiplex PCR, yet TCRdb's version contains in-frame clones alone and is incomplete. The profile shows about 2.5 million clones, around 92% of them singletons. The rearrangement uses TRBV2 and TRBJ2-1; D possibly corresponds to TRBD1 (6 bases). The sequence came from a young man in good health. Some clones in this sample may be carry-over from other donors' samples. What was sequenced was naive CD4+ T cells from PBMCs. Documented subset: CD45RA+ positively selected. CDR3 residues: CASERGIEQFF. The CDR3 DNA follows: TGTGCCTCCGAAAGGGGGATTGAGCAGTTCTTC. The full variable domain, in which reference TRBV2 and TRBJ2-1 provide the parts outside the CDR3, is EPEVTQTPSHQVTQMGQEVILRCVPISNHLYFYWYRQILGQKVEFLVSFYNNEISEKSEIFDDQFSVERPDGSNFTLKIRSTKLEDSAMYFCASERGIEQFFGPGTRLTVL.